This T cell receptor beta chain was retrieved from a study of response to subunit inactivated influenza vaccine. Findings and caveats of the study: It was suggested by the authors that few new T cells are recruited by each seasonal influenza vaccination.

The V and J ends lost 2 bases and 6 bases, in that order; junction bases with no gene match: 2. Germline V CDR1 and CDR2: SGHDT, YYEEEE. This CDR3 is built from 13 residues. This clonotype appeared a few times. Its specificity is unknown. Using its own MiXCR run on the RT-PCR reads, TCRdb lists one record per CDR3 protein. The data contain 590,000 or so distinct CDR3 sequences, approximately 15% of them singletons. The clonotype comes from a man aged 45 to 65 who received an inactivated influenza vaccine. The chain carries TRBV5-6 and TRBJ1-2; the match to TRBD1 covers 9 bases. This material consisted of PBMCs from blood, taken roughly 2 weeks before vaccination. In nucleotides, the CDR3 is TGTGCCAGCAGCTTCGGACAGGGGAATGGCTACACCTTC. Translating it yields CASSFGQGNGYTF.